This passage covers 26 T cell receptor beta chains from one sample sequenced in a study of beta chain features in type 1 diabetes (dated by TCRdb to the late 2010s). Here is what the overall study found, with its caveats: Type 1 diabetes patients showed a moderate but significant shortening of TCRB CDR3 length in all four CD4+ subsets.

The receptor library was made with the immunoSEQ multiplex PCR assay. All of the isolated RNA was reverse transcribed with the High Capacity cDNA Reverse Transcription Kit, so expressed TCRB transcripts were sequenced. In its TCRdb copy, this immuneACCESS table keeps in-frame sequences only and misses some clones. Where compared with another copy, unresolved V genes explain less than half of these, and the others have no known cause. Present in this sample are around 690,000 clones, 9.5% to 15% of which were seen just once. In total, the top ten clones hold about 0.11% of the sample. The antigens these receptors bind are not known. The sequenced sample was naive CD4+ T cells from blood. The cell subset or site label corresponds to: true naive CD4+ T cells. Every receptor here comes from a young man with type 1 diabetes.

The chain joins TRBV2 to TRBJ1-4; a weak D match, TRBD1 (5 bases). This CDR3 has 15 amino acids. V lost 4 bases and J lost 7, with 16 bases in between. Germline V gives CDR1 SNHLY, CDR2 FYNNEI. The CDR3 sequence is CASSVTAGRSEKLFF. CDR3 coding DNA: TGTGCCAGCAGTGTGACAGCAGGTCGGAGTGAAAAACTGTTTTTT.

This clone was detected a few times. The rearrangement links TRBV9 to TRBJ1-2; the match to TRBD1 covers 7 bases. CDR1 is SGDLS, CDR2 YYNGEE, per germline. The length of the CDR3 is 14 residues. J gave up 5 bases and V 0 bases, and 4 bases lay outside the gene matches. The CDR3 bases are TGTGCCAGCAGCGTAGAACAGGGGAGTTATGGCTACACCTTC. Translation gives CASSVEQGSYGYTF.

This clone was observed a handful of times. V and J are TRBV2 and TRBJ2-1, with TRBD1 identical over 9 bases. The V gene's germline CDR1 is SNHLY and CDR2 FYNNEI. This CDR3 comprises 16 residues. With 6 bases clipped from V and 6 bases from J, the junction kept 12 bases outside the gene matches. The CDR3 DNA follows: TGTGCCAGCAGAGGGGGACCGGGACAGGGTTTCAATGAGCAGTTCTTC. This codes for CASRGGPGQGFNEQFF.

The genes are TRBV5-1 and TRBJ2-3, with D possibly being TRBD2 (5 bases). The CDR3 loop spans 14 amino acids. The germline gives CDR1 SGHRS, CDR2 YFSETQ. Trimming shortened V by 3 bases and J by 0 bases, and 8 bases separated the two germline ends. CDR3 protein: CASSSTISTDTQYF. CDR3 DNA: TGCGCCAGCAGCTCGACTATAAGCACAGATACGCAGTATTTT.

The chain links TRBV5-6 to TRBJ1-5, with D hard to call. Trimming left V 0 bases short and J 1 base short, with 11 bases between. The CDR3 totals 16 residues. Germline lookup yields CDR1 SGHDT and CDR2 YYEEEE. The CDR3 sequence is CASSLGPPSSNQPQHF. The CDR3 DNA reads TGTGCCAGCAGCTTGGGGCCCCCATCGAGCAATCAGCCCCAGCATTTT.

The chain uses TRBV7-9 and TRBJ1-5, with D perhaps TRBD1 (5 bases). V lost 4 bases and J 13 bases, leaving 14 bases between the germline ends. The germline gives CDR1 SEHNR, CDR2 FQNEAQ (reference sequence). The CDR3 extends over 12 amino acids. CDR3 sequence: CASSSEGGGQHF. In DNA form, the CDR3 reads TGTGCCAGCAGCTCCGAAGGCGGGGGTCAGCATTTT.

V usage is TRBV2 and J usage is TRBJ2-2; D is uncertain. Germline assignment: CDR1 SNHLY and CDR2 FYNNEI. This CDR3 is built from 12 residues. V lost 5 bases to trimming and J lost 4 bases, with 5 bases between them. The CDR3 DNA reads TGTGCCAGCAGTTTATTCACCGGGGAGCTGTTTTTT. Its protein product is CASSLFTGELFF.

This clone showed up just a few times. CDR3 region: CASSLMGRRQETQYF. The CDR3 region has the DNA TGTGCCAGCAGCTTAATGGGACGGCGACAAGAGACCCAGTACTTC. The chain couples TRBV7-7 to TRBJ2-5; D may be TRBD1 or TRBD2 (5 bases each). V shed 2 bases and J shed 2 bases, with 12 bases lying between them. Germline CDR1 is SSHAT and CDR2 is FNYEAQ (reference sequence). The CDR3 is 15 amino acids.

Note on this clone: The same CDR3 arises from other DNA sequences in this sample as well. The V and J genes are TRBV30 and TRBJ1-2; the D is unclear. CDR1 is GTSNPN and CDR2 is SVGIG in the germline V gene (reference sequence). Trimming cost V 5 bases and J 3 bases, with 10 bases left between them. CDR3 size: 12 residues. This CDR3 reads CAWSSGDYGYTF. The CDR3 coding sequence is TGTGCCTGGTCCTCGGGTGACTATGGCTACACCTTC.

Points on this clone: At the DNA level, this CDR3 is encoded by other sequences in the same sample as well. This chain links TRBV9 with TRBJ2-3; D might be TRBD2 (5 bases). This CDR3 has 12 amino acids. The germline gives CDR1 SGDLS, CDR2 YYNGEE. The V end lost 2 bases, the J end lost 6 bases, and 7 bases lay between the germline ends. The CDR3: CASSVSGDTQYF. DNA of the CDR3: TGTGCCAGCAGCGTGTCGGGGGATACGCAGTATTTT.

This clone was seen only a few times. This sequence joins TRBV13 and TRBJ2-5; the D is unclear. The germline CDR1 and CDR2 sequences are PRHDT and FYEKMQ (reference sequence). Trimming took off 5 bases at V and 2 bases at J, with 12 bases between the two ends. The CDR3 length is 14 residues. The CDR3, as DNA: TGTGCCAGCAGCCCCACGGCCGATCAAGAGACCCAGTACTTC. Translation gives CASSPTADQETQYF.

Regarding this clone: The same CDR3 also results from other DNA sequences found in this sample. In DNA, the CDR3 is TGTGCCAGCTCACCGGGACAGGGTAATCAGCCCCAGCATTTT. Its protein is CASSPGQGNQPQHF. The V gene is TRBV18, the J gene TRBJ1-5; TRBD1 aligns across 9 bases. The V gene end was trimmed by 3 bases and the J gene end by 4 bases; junction bases not matched to a gene: 1. The CDR3 covers 14 residues. The germline V gene has CDR1 KGHSH and CDR2 LQKENI.

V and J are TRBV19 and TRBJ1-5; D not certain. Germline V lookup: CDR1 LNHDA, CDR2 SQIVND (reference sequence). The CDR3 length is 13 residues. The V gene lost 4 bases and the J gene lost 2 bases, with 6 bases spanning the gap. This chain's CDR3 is CASSSSGNQPQHF. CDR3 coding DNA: TGTGCCAGTAGTAGCTCGGGCAATCAGCCCCAGCATTTT.

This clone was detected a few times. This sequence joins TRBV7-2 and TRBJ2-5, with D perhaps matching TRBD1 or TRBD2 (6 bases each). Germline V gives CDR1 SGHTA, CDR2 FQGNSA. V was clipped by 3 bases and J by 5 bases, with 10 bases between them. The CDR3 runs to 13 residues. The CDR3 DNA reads TGTGCCAGCAGCTTCGGGGGCTGGGAGACCCAGTACTTC. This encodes CASSFGGWETQYF.

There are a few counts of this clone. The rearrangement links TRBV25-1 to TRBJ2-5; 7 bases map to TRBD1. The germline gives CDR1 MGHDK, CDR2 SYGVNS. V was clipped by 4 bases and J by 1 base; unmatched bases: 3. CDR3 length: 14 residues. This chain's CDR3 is CASSAGTAQETQYF. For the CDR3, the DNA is TGTGCCAGCAGTGCCGGGACAGCCCAAGAGACCCAGTACTTC. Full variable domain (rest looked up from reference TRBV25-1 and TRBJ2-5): EADIYQTPRYLVIGTGKKITLECSQTMGHDKMYWYQQDPGMELHLIHYSYGVNSTEKGDLSSESTVSRIRTEHFPLTLESARPSHTSQYLCASSAGTAQETQYFGPGTRLLVL.

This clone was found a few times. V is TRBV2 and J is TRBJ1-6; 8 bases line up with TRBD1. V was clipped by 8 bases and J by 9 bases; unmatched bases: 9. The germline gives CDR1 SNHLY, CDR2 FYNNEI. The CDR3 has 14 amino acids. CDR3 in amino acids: CASRFDRGGSPLHF. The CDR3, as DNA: TGTGCCAGCCGGTTTGACAGGGGTGGTTCACCCCTCCACTTT.

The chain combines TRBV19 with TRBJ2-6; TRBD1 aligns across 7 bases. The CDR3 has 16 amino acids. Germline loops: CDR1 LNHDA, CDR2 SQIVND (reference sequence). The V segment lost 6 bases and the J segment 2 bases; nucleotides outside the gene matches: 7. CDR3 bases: TGTGCCAGTAGGAAACAGGGGTCTCCTGGGGCCAACGTCCTGACTTTC. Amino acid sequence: CASRKQGSPGANVLTF.

The CDR3 DNA reads TGTGCCAGCAGGGAACAGGGCCGGAGCAATCAGCCCCAGCATTTT. Translated, it gives CASREQGRSNQPQHF. The genes are TRBV7-2 and TRBJ1-5; TRBD1 is a possible D gene (6 bases). This CDR3 region has 15 residues. Germline-derived CDR1 and CDR2 are SGHTA and FQGNSA. The V end was cut by 6 bases, the J end by 1 base, with 13 bases between.

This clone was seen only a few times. The CDR3, as DNA: TGCAGCGCACTTCCTGGCTCTGGAAACACCATATATTTT. Encoded protein: CSALPGSGNTIYF. The chain combines TRBV29-1 with TRBJ1-3; D is ambiguous. V was trimmed by 7 bases and J by 0 bases, leaving 10 bases between them. The CDR3 runs 13 residues. Germline assignment: CDR1 SQVTM and CDR2 ANQGSEA.

CDR3 residues: CASSSTGPLATDTQYF. The CDR3 nucleotides read TGTGCCAGCAGTTCCACAGGGCCCCTCGCCACAGATACGCAGTATTTT. This sequence joins TRBV27 and TRBJ2-3, with a tentative D call TRBD1 (6 bases). Trimming cost V 4 bases and J 2 bases, with 16 bases left between them. Germline V CDR1 and CDR2: MNHEY, SMNVEV (reference sequence). The CDR3 length is 16 residues.

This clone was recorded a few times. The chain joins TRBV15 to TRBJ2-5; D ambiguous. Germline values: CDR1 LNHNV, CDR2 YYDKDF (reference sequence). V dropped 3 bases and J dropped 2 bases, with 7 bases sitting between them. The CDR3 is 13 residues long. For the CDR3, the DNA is TGTGCCACCAGCAGGGGCGTTCAAGAGACCCAGTACTTC. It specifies CATSRGVQETQYF.

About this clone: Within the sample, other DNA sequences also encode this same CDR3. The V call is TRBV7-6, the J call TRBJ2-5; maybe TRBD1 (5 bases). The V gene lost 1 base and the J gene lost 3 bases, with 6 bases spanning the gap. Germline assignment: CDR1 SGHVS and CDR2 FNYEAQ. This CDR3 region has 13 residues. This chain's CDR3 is CASSLVGEETQYF. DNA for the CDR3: TGTGCCAGCAGCTTAGTAGGGGAAGAGACCCAGTACTTC.

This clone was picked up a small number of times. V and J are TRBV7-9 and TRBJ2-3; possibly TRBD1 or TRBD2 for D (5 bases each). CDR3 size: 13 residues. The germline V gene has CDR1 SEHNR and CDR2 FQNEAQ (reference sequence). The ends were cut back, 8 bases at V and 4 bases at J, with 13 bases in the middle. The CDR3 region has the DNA TGTGCCAGCTCAACTAGGGGCCCAGATACGCAGTATTTT. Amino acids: CASSTRGPDTQYF.

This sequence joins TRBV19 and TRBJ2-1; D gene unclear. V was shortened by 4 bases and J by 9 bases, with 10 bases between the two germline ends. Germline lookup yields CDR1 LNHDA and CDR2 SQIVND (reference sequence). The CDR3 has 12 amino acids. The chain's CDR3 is CASSKKGFEQFF. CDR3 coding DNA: TGTGCCAGTAGTAAGAAAGGTTTTGAGCAGTTCTTC. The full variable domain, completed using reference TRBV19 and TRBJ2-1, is DGGITQSPKYLFRKEGQNVTLSCEQNLNHDAMYWYRQDPGQGLRLIYYSQIVNDFQKGDIAEGYSVSREKKESFPLTVTSAQKNPTAFYLCASSKKGFEQFFGPGTRLTVL.

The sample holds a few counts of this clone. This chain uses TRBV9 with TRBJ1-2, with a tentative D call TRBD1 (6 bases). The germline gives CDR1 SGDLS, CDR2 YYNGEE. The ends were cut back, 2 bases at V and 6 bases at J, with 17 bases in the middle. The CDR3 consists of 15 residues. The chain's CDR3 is CASSVRGAVGDGYTF. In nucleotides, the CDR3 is TGTGCCAGCAGCGTTCGGGGGGCAGTCGGTGATGGCTACACCTTC.

For the CDR3, the DNA is TGTGCCAGCAGCCAACCCGGGCAGGGTAATGGCTACACCTTC. Amino acid sequence: CASSQPGQGNGYTF. This rearrangement joins TRBV4-2 to TRBJ1-2; D might be TRBD1 (5 bases). Trimming removed 2 bases from V and 6 bases from J, with 13 bases in between. Germline assignment: CDR1 LGHNA and CDR2 YNFKEQ. The CDR3 runs 14 residues.